These T cell receptor beta chains were read from a single sample in a study of T cells expressing NK-cell markers. TCRdb reworked the 5' RACE reads into one entry per CDR3 protein, no DNA. The sample has about 5,000 distinct CDR3 sequences. Sequenced input: blood T cells: a sorted CD56 or NKG2C T cell subset, CD4+ or CD8+ T cells, or bulk PBMC T cells (not recorded which). All receptors come from a man between 18 and 29 years old in good health. The CDR3 runs from the conserved cysteine through the conserved F or W. Size is omitted from some rows. Given values are once, few, many or a class for expanded clones.

v_call: TRBV18
j_call: TRBJ1-3
clone_size: .
cdr3_aa: CASSPSEGISGNTIYF

v_call: TRBV2
j_call: TRBJ1-2
clone_size: .
cdr3_aa: CASSWEGLNYGYTF

v_call: TRBV2
j_call: TRBJ2-1
clone_size: .
cdr3_aa: CASSESGRGNEQFF

v_call: TRBV6-1
j_call: TRBJ2-4
clone_size: .
cdr3_aa: CASSEIGQGKNIQYF

v_call: TRBV20-1
j_call: TRBJ2-1
clone_size: .
cdr3_aa: CSASRRGMNEQFF

v_call: TRBV6-1
j_call: TRBJ2-2
clone_size: .
cdr3_aa: CASSESAGDTGELFF

v_call: TRBV24-1
j_call: TRBJ1-1
clone_size: .
cdr3_aa: CATSDARTGPYTEAFF

v_call: TRBV21-1
j_call: TRBJ2-1
clone_size: .
cdr3_aa: CASWGTSGREQFF

v_call: TRBV12-3/TRBV12-4
j_call: TRBJ2-1
clone_size: .
cdr3_aa: CASSGVDRASYNEQFF

v_call: TRBV7-9
j_call: TRBJ2-1
clone_size: .
cdr3_aa: CASSEGQGRGSYNEQFF

v_call: TRBV3-1
j_call: TRBJ2-3
clone_size: .
cdr3_aa: CASSHTSITDTQYF

v_call: TRBV6-2/TRBV6-3
j_call: TRBJ2-1
clone_size: .
cdr3_aa: CASSYRDYNEQFF

v_call: TRBV4-3
j_call: TRBJ2-2
clone_size: .
cdr3_aa: CASSQDISAVNTGELFF

v_call: TRBV18
j_call: TRBJ1-5
clone_size: .
cdr3_aa: CASSPGPWVRNQPQHF

v_call: TRBV20-1
j_call: TRBJ2-1
clone_size: .
cdr3_aa: CSAPTGGHNEQFF

v_call: TRBV20-1
j_call: TRBJ2-7
clone_size: .
cdr3_aa: CSARVSSDFGEQYF

v_call: TRBV6-2/TRBV6-3
j_call: TRBJ2-3
clone_size: .
cdr3_aa: CASSYSSTDTQYF

v_call: TRBV11-3
j_call: TRBJ2-2
clone_size: .
cdr3_aa: CASSLSGLTTGELFF

v_call: TRBV6-1
j_call: TRBJ1-1
clone_size: .
cdr3_aa: CASSEPPGQGGTEAFF

v_call: TRBV4-2
j_call: TRBJ1-1
clone_size: .
cdr3_aa: CASSQDQAAEAFF

v_call: TRBV28
j_call: TRBJ2-2
clone_size: .
cdr3_aa: CASSLLQGEITGELFF

v_call: TRBV7-3
j_call: TRBJ2-2
clone_size: .
cdr3_aa: CASSLMGLGNTGELFF

v_call: TRBV14
j_call: TRBJ2-7
clone_size: .
cdr3_aa: CASSHYPSEQYF

v_call: TRBV27
j_call: TRBJ2-3
clone_size: .
cdr3_aa: CASTRDYCTDTQYF

v_call: TRBV4-2
j_call: TRBJ2-1
clone_size: .
cdr3_aa: CASSQDPGSGGYNEQFF

v_call: TRBV7-2
j_call: TRBJ2-5
clone_size: .
cdr3_aa: CASSFQGLETQYF

v_call: TRBV6-5
j_call: TRBJ1-1
clone_size: .
cdr3_aa: CASSYSPGQPEAFF

v_call: TRBV23-1
j_call: TRBJ2-7
clone_size: .
cdr3_aa: CASRSKTGKSYEQYF

v_call: TRBV25-1
j_call: TRBJ2-6
clone_size: .
cdr3_aa: CASSGDRMSGANVLTF

v_call: TRBV7-2
j_call: TRBJ2-6
clone_size: .
cdr3_aa: CASSLAGTSGANVLTF

v_call: TRBV5-1
j_call: TRBJ2-7
clone_size: .
cdr3_aa: CASRMTGRSSYEQYF

v_call: TRBV7-9
j_call: TRBJ2-2
clone_size: .
cdr3_aa: CASRPPGLAGWRELFFF

v_call: TRBV4-3
j_call: TRBJ1-1
clone_size: .
cdr3_aa: CASSQDLRVTEAFF

v_call: TRBV20-1
j_call: TRBJ2-5
clone_size: .
cdr3_aa: CSARDATGVGLAEPVTQETQYF

v_call: TRBV20-1
j_call: TRBJ1-2
clone_size: .
cdr3_aa: CSARTENYGYTF

v_call: TRBV12-3/TRBV12-4
j_call: TRBJ1-2
clone_size: .
cdr3_aa: CASSLASFEGYTF

v_call: TRBV10-2
j_call: TRBJ1-1
clone_size: .
cdr3_aa: CASSELAGLDLEAFF

v_call: TRBV7-9
j_call: TRBJ2-1
clone_size: large
cdr3_aa: CASSLFPGGSRDEQFF

v_call: TRBV7-8
j_call: TRBJ2-6
clone_size: .
cdr3_aa: CASSVLPGQASSGANVLTF

v_call: TRBV3-1
j_call: TRBJ2-1
clone_size: .
cdr3_aa: CASSQGFATNEQFF

v_call: TRBV7-6
j_call: TRBJ2-7
clone_size: .
cdr3_aa: CASSLAGDEQYF